The next 19 T cell receptor beta chains were all read from a single sample in a study of blood T cell repertoires in COVID-19. Libraries were prepared by immunoSEQ multiplex PCR; TCRdb keeps only in-frame clonotypes and omits some of them. The profile covers around 170,000 clones, with 80% to 90% appearing a single time and approximately 15% taken by the ten largest. Sequencing was performed on peripheral blood. These receptors all stem from a man aged 25-45 years with active or convalescent COVID-19.

J is TRBJ1-6 and V is TRBV3-1 (or the pseudogene TRBV3-2), with unresolved D. This CDR3 has 14 residues. In germline, CDR1 is LGHDT, CDR2 YNNKEL (reference sequence). Trimming took off 4 bases at V and 7 bases at J, with 11 bases between the two ends. The CDR3 nucleotides are TGTGCCAGCAGCCCCGGACTTTCCAATTCACCCCTCCACTTT. Its translation: CASSPGLSNSPLHF.

The rearrangement joins TRBV6-5 to TRBJ1-5; D gene ambiguous. CDR1 is MNHEY, CDR2 SVGAGI, per germline. The CDR3 covers 12 residues. CDR3 coding DNA: TGTGCTGCGCAGAGGGAGGGCGGGCCCCAGCATTTT. The encoded protein is CAAQREGGPQHF.

This sequence joins TRBV4-1 and TRBJ2-3; 10 bases are a match to TRBD2. This CDR3 region has 14 residues. The germline V gene has CDR1 MGHRA and CDR2 YSYEKL. V shed 4 bases and J 6 bases; nucleotides not matched to a gene: 4. DNA of the CDR3: TGCGCCAGCAGCCGGGCTAGCGGGGGCGATACGCAGTATTTT. Its protein is CASSRASGGDTQYF.

The chain employs TRBV5-4 and TRBJ1-3; TRBD1 is a possible D gene (5 bases). The germline V gene has CDR1 SGHNT and CDR2 YYREEE (reference sequence). V was shortened by 0 bases and J by 2 bases, with 6 bases between the two germline ends. The CDR3 runs to 14 residues. The CDR3 DNA reads as TGTGCCAGCAGCTTGGCGGGGGCTGGAAACACCATATATTTT. Its translation is CASSLAGAGNTIYF.

The V and J genes are TRBV10-2 and TRBJ2-7; D is uncertain. Between the trimmed V and J ends, which lost 3 bases and 0 bases, there was a span of 3 bases. The CDR3 is made up of 12 amino acids. Germline V gene data show CDR1 as WSHSY and CDR2 as SAAADI. The CDR3 sequence is CASSDSSYEQYV. CDR3 nucleotides: TGCGCCAGCAGTGACAGCTCCTACGAGCAGTACGTC.

The chain uses TRBV7-2 and TRBJ1-1; 8 nucleotides agree with TRBD1. This CDR3 is 13 amino acids long. The J segment lost 6 bases and the V segment lost 5 bases, leaving 5 bases of the junction unmatched. Per the germline V gene, CDR1 is SGHTA and CDR2 is FQGNSA. The CDR3: CASSRDRGAEAFF. The CDR3, as DNA: TGTGCCAGCAGCCGAGACAGGGGAGCTGAAGCTTTCTTT.

V gene TRBV14 combines with J gene TRBJ1-2, with a possible D match to TRBD1 (5 bases). The V and J ends lost 0 bases and 6 bases respectively, with 8 bases between them. Germline V gene data show CDR1 as SGHDN and CDR2 as FVKESK. The CDR3 totals 13 residues. CDR3 in amino acids: CASSQDRVNGYTF. DNA of the CDR3: TGTGCCAGCAGCCAAGACAGGGTAAATGGCTACACCTTC. Looking up the rest from reference TRBV14 and TRBJ1-2 gives the full variable domain: EAGVTQFPSHSVIEKGQTVTLRCDPISGHDNLYWYRRVMGKEIKFLLHFVKESKQDESGMPNNRFLAERTGGTYSTLKVQPAELEDSGVYFCASSQDRVNGYTFGSGTRLTVV.

The chain uses TRBV6-4 and TRBJ1-1, with TRBD1 identical over 8 bases. This CDR3 is 15 amino acids long. Germline CDR1 and CDR2: MRHNA and SNTAGT. V trimming: 0 bases; J trimming: 3 bases; junction bases outside the gene matches: 3. CDR3 residues: CASSDSGQGHTEAFF. As DNA, the CDR3 is TGTGCCAGCAGTGACTCCGGACAGGGCCACACTGAAGCTTTCTTT.

The rearrangement joins TRBV12-3 or TRBV12-4 to TRBJ1-2, with unresolved D. The CDR3 consists of 13 residues. Trimming left V 1 base short and J 4 bases short, with 7 bases between. The CDR3 DNA reads TGTGCCAGCAGTTTAGATCCCAGCTATGGCTACACCTTC. Amino acid sequence: CASSLDPSYGYTF.

The chain links TRBV30 to TRBJ2-2; 13 bases fit TRBD2. The CDR3 runs 16 residues. Losses at the gene ends were 1 base for V and 8 bases for J; bases not matched to a gene: 7. Germline values: CDR1 GTSNPN, CDR2 SVGIG (reference sequence). The CDR3 DNA sequence: TGTGCCTGGAGTGGACTAGCGGGAGGTCCGGCGGGGGAGCTGTTTTTT. This translates into CAWSGLAGGPAGELFF.

The chain is built from TRBV6-2 or TRBV6-3 and TRBJ2-7, with D possibly TRBD2 on 5 matching bases. V was cut by 6 bases and J by 6 bases, with 12 bases left in between. Germline CDR1 is MNHEY and CDR2 is SVGEGT. The CDR3 runs to 12 residues. CDR3 nucleotide sequence: TGTGCCAGCAGCACTAGTTACAGCGAGCAGTACTTC. It encodes CASSTSYSEQYF.

The chain combines TRBV3-1 (or the pseudogene TRBV3-2) with TRBJ1-2, with TRBD1 identical over 10 bases. Germline V gene lookup returns CDR1 LGHDT and CDR2 YNNKEL (reference sequence). The CDR3 is 19 amino acids. With 1 base clipped from V and 2 bases from J, the junction kept 13 bases outside the gene matches. CDR3 DNA: TGTGCCAGCAGCCAAGCTATTTTAGGACAGGGGGAGATGAACTATGGCTACACCTTC. Translating it yields CASSQAILGQGEMNYGYTF.

The chain carries TRBV7-9 and TRBJ2-2; tentative D call: TRBD2 (5 bases). The CDR3 is 17 amino acids. The germline V gene encodes CDR1 SEHNR and CDR2 FQNEAQ (reference sequence). V lost 1 base, J lost 6 bases, and 18 bases lay in between. CDR3: CASSLESWGVKSGELFF. The CDR3, as DNA: TGTGCCAGCAGCTTAGAGTCCTGGGGAGTAAAATCCGGGGAGCTGTTTTTT.

This clone has a count of ten or more. The chain recombines TRBV7-8 with TRBJ2-7; weak D call: TRBD2 (6 bases). V was trimmed by 5 bases and J by 2 bases, leaving 16 bases between them. Germline loops: CDR1 SGHVS, CDR2 FQNEAQ. The CDR3 totals 15 residues. The CDR3 here is CASSQHSGYPYEQYF. The CDR3 coding sequence is TGTGCCAGCAGCCAGCATAGCGGTTACCCCTACGAGCAGTACTTC.

This clone appeared a single time. The genes are TRBV20-1 and TRBJ2-7, with TRBD2 identical over 11 bases. The CDR3 length is 15 residues. J gave up 3 bases and V 3 bases, and 7 bases lay outside the gene matches. Germline V lookup: CDR1 DFQATT, CDR2 SNEGSKA (reference sequence). The CDR3 loop is CSASGGTSGVYEQYF. The CDR3 DNA reads as TGCAGTGCTAGTGGAGGGACTAGCGGCGTCTACGAGCAGTACTTC.

The J gene is TRBJ1-2, the V gene TRBV9; 8 bases map to TRBD1. Trimming removed 1 base from V and 1 base from J; junction bases left unmatched: 3. Per the germline V gene, CDR1 is SGDLS and CDR2 is YYNGEE. The CDR3 extends over 15 amino acids. The CDR3 nucleotides read TGTGCCAGCAGCGTAACAGGGGGGTTTAACTATGGCTACACCTTC. As protein: CASSVTGGFNYGYTF.

The chain combines TRBV24-1 with TRBJ1-2, with D tentatively TRBD1 (6 bases). Trimming shortened V by 2 bases and J by 8 bases, and 20 bases separated the two germline ends. CDR1 is KGHDR, CDR2 SFDVKD, per germline. The CDR3 extends over 16 amino acids. The CDR3 DNA follows: TGTGCCACCAGTGATTCGGGGCAGCAGGGGAAGAAAGGCTACACCTTC. Residues: CATSDSGQQGKKGYTF.

The rearrangement links TRBV13 to TRBJ1-1, with 8 nucleotides matching TRBD1. The germline V gene has CDR1 PRHDT and CDR2 FYEKMQ (reference sequence). V trimming: 6 bases; J trimming: 4 bases; junction bases outside the gene matches: 10. This CDR3 is built from 15 residues. The CDR3 DNA reads TGTGCCAGCAGATATACCAGCAGGGGGCTCACTGAAGCTTTCTTT. The encoded protein is CASRYTSRGLTEAFF. Full variable domain (rest looked up from reference TRBV13 and TRBJ1-1): AAGVIQSPRHLIKEKRETATLKCYPIPRHDTVYWYQQGPGQDPQFLISFYEKMQSDKGSIPDRFSAQQFSDYHSELNMSSLELGDSALYFCASRYTSRGLTEAFFGQGTRLTVV.

This chain joins TRBV29-1 and TRBJ2-7, with 8 bases fitting TRBD1. In germline, CDR1 is SQVTM, CDR2 ANQGSEA. Trimming cost V 6 bases and J 2 bases; bases outside gene matches: 12. The CDR3 covers 15 residues. The CDR3 coding sequence is TGCAGCGTGGTTCCGGGACAGGTGACAGCCTACGAGCAGTACTTC. It encodes CSVVPGQVTAYEQYF.